This T cell receptor (beta chain) was observed in a study of early T cells in non-severe SARS-CoV-2 infection. Overall study context: Alpha and beta chains were unpaired, from unsorted whole-blood bulk RNA. Findings and limits, study-wide: VDJdb matches were skewed toward anti-spike CD8 T cell responses.

There are many counts of this clonotype. The antigen remains unidentified. CDR3 length equals 12 residues. The germline V gene has CDR1 SNHLY and CDR2 FYNNEI. Trimming pared 7 bases from V and 4 bases from J, leaving 10 bases between. Individual cDNA molecules received unique molecular identifiers during library preparation. One entry per CDR3 protein, called by TCRdb with MiXCR from the 5' RACE reads. The table shows fewer than 40,000 distinct CDR3 sequences, with less than 6.5% occurring only once. The sequence derives from an adult who was a healthcare worker with PCR-confirmed SARS-CoV-2 infection or an uninfected control (not recorded which). This chain uses TRBV2 with TRBJ1-2; D unclear. Material: whole blood. In DNA, the CDR3 is TGTGCCAGCACCCGGGCGGGCTATGGCTACACCTTC. It translates to CASTRAGYGYTF.